The 6 T cell receptor beta chains reported below all come from one sample, sequenced in a study of cytomegalovirus exposure and HLA in healthy donors. PCR involved 60 Vbeta and 13 Jbeta primers. Measured with immunoSEQ multiplex PCR; TCRdb has only the in-frame clones, and not every one. Seen here are 190,000 or so clones, about four fifths observed once, and the top ten hold 9.5% to 13%. The sample consisted of PBMCs. The receptors here all came from a woman between 45 and 65 years old in good health and CMV-seropositive.

The chain recombines TRBV11-2 with TRBJ1-1, with unresolved D. Per the germline V gene, CDR1 is SGHAT and CDR2 is FQNNGV. CDR3 size: 16 residues. V lost 5 bases, J lost 1 base, and 17 bases lay in between. The CDR3 loop is CASSLTIGRGNTEAFF. In nucleotides, the CDR3 is TGTGCCAGCAGCCTCACTATCGGGCGGGGGAACACTGAAGCTTTCTTT.

The rearrangement uses TRBV15 and TRBJ2-7; the D is unclear. Germline CDR1 LNHNV, CDR2 YYDKDF (reference sequence). There are 15 residues in the CDR3. V was shortened by 0 bases and J by 0 bases, with 9 bases between the two germline ends. The CDR3 nucleotides are TGTGCCACCAGCAGAGACAGGCAGAGCTCCTACGAGCAGTACTTC. Residues: CATSRDRQSSYEQYF. Supplemented by reference TRBV15 and TRBJ2-7, the full variable domain reads DAMVIQNPRYQVTQFGKPVTLSCSQTLNHNVMYWYQQKSSQAPKLLFHYYDKDFNNEADTPDNFQSRRPNTSFCFLDIRSPGLGDTAMYLCATSRDRQSSYEQYFGPGTRLTVT.

This clone was counted once. This chain connects TRBV19 to TRBJ2-7, with 9 bases fitting TRBD2. CDR1 and CDR2 (germline): LNHDA, SQIVND (reference sequence). The CDR3 runs to 14 residues. Losses at the gene ends were 6 bases for V and 1 base for J; bases not matched to a gene: 4. The DNA for the CDR3 is TGTGCCAGTAGGCCCCTAGCGGGGTCCTACGAGCAGTACTTC. Amino acids: CASRPLAGSYEQYF. Based on the CDR3 plus reference TRBV19 and TRBJ2-7, the full variable domain is DGGITQSPKYLFRKEGQNVTLSCEQNLNHDAMYWYRQDPGQGLRLIYYSQIVNDFQKGDIAEGYSVSREKKESFPLTVTSAQKNPTAFYLCASRPLAGSYEQYFGPGTRLTVT.

This chain uses TRBV2 with TRBJ1-5; TRBD1 agrees at 9 bases. V trimming: 6 bases; J trimming: 7 bases; junction bases outside the gene matches: 10. The CDR3 covers 15 residues. Germline assignment: CDR1 SNHLY and CDR2 FYNNEI. The CDR3 DNA is TGTGCCAGCAGGGGGGGACAGGGATGGGGACAGCCCCAGCATTTT. Encoded protein: CASRGGQGWGQPQHF.

J is TRBJ1-1 and V is TRBV7-3, with unresolved D. Germline values: CDR1 SGHTA, CDR2 FQGTGA. This CDR3 comprises 17 residues. V lost 2 bases and J 4 bases, leaving 20 bases between the germline ends. In DNA, the CDR3 is TGTGCCAGCAGCTTAGGCGGGGATATGGGCGACGGCACTGAAGCTTTCTTT. Translation: CASSLGGDMGDGTEAFF.

V usage is TRBV6-5 and J usage is TRBJ1-1; 7 bases are shared with TRBD1. The J segment lost 6 bases and the V segment lost 0 bases, leaving 7 bases of the junction unmatched. Germline CDR1 and CDR2: MNHEY and SVGAGI. The length of the CDR3 is 15 residues. The CDR3 bases are TGTGCCAGCAGTTACTCGCCTGACAGGGCGGCTGAAGCTTTCTTT. It translates to CASSYSPDRAAEAFF.